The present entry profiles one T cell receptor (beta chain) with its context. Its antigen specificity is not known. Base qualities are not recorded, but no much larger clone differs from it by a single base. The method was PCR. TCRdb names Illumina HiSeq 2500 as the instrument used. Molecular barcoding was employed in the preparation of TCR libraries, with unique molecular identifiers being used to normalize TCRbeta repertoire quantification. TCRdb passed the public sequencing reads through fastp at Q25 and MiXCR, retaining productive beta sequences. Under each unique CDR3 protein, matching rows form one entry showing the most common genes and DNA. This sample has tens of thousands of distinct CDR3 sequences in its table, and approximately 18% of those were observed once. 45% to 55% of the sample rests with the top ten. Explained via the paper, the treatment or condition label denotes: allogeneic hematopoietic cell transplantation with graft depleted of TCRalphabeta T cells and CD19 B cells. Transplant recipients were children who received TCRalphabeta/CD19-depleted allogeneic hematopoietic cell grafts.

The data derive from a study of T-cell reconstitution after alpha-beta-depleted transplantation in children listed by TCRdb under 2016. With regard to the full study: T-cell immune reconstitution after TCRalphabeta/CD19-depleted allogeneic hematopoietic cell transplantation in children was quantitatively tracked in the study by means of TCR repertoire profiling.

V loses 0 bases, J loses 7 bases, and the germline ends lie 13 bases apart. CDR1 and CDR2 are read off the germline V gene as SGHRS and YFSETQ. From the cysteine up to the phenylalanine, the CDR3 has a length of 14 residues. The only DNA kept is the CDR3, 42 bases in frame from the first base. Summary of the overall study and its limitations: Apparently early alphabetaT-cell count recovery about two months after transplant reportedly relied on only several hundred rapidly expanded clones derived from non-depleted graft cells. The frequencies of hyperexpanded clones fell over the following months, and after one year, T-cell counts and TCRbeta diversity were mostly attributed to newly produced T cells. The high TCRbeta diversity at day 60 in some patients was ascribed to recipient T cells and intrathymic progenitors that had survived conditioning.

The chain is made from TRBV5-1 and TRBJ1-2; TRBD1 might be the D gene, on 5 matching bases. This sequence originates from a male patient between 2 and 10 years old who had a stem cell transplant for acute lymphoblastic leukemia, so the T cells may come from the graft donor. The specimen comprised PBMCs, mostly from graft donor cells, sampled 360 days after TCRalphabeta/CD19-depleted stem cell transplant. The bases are TGCGCCAGCAGCTTGGATCCAGGGTTCAGTGGCTACACCTTC. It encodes CASSLDPGFSGYTF.